A single TCR beta chain is shown here with its context. Antigen unknown. Trimming left V 6 bases short and J 3 bases short, with 6 bases between. This CDR3 is built from 11 residues. This entry belongs to a study of identical twins. Study-wide points: Fewer insertions were carried by abundant cord blood beta clonotypes, but none was seen in memory repertoires. Weaker excess twin sharing was observed in beta out-of-frame sequences. Conclusions were drawn cross-sectionally by statistical analysis, without following the same donors.

TCRdb reanalysed the 5' RACE reads using MiXCR and keeps one entry per CDR3 protein. The sample has about 570,000 distinct CDR3 sequences, 7.5% to 10% seen once. The sample was also reused in another study, on yellow fever vaccine responses in identical twins. As that report states: Twins reportedly showed a vaccine T cell response that seemed partly convergent and partly personalized.

The specimen was PBMCs. This sequence joins TRBV12-3 or TRBV12-4 and TRBJ2-7; D is ambiguous. This TCR came from a woman aged 18-35 years in good health. This CDR3 is CASSRRYEQYF. The CDR3 region has the DNA TGTGCCAGCAGCCGGCGCTACGAGCAGTACTTC.